This record concerns one T cell receptor (beta chain) sequence. V lost 6 bases, J lost 1 base, and 11 bases lay in between. The germline V gene has CDR1 LNHNV and CDR2 YYDKDF (reference sequence). This CDR3 has 14 amino acids. The data belong to a study of blood T cell repertoires in COVID-19. Looking at the study overall: Samples representing acute and convalescent COVID-19 were sourced from the United States, Italy and Spain. PBMCs, B-cell-depleted T cells, or T cells provided the cDNA or gDNA that made up the material.

Authors' processing steps: Quantification of nucleated cells was approximated via reference gene primer amplification. Repertoires were generated with immunoSEQ multiplex PCR, while TCRdb's copy carries only in-frame clones and drops some. Clone size and the V and J calls come from that table; the DNA yielded D and trimming. Among 30,000 to 40,000 clones listed, about 85% were seen once. Sequencing input: peripheral blood. The origin of this receptor is a human donor in a cohort sampled during active COVID-19. The chain joins TRBV15 to TRBJ2-3, with D perhaps matching TRBD2 (7 bases). In nucleotides, the CDR3 is TGTGCCACCAGGGGGGGGCCCGGCACAGATACGCAGTATTTT. Amino acid sequence: CATRGGPGTDTQYF.